A few counts support the clone carrying this T cell receptor (beta chain). Its antigen is currently unknown. Using its own MiXCR run on the RT-PCR reads, TCRdb lists one record per CDR3 protein. The sample includes about 500,000 distinct CDR3 sequences, approximately 12% seen only once; the top ten take 13%. This sample was taken from a study of response to subunit inactivated influenza vaccine. Study-level results: The authors offered the suggestion that each seasonal influenza vaccination recruits few new T cells.

V was pared by 5 bases and J by 3 bases, with 11 bases between. CDR1 and CDR2 (germline): SGHRS, YFSETQ. CDR3 length: 13 amino acids. V is TRBV5-1 and J is TRBJ1-1; D might be TRBD1 (6 bases). The source of this sequence is a man over 45 who received an inactivated influenza vaccine. The sequencing here drew on PBMCs from blood, taken roughly 47 days after vaccination. DNA for the CDR3: TGCGCCAGCAGTAGTGGGGGCTACACTGAAGCTTTCTTT. Encoded protein: CASSSGGYTEAFF.